This passage covers 25 T cell receptor beta chains from one sample sequenced in a study of blood T cell repertoires in COVID-19. Sequencing used immunoSEQ multiplex PCR; TCRdb keeps in-frame clones, though not all of them. The sample records 35,000 to 45,000 clones, more than 70% being singletons. Specimen: peripheral blood. Source of these receptors: a man aged 55-75 years with acute or convalescent COVID-19.

The V gene is TRBV18, the J gene TRBJ2-1; 7 nucleotides agree with TRBD1. Germline V gene lookup returns CDR1 KGHSH and CDR2 LQKENI. V lost 2 bases, J lost 4 bases, and 5 bases stayed unmatched. The CDR3 consists of 15 residues. CDR3 nucleotide sequence: TGTGCCAGCTCACCAACCGGGACAGAGTACAATGAGCAGTTCTTC. Translation: CASSPTGTEYNEQFF.

The chain employs TRBV5-1 and TRBJ2-6, with D unclear. This CDR3 region has 16 residues. Germline-derived CDR1 and CDR2 are SGHRS and YFSETQ. With 0 bases removed from V and 0 bases from J, the gap between germline ends came to 7 bases. The CDR3 DNA reads as TGCGCCAGCAGCTTGGCGCAGATCTCTGGGGCCAACGTCCTGACTTTC. Its translation: CASSLAQISGANVLTF.

J is TRBJ2-7 and V is TRBV6-1; TRBD1 matches 8 bases. This CDR3 has 15 residues. V lost 1 base and J lost 2; bases outside the gene matches: 4. Germline V gene data show CDR1 as MNHNS and CDR2 as SASEGT. The CDR3 DNA follows: TGTGCCAGCAGTGAAGACGAGACAGGGGCCTACGAGCAGTACTTC. Residues: CASSEDETGAYEQYF.

This clone showed up just a few times. The junction does not match germline at one end; this may be a read error. The rearrangement uses TRBV28 and TRBJ2-7, with TRBD2 identical over 13 bases. The germline V gene encodes CDR1 MDHEN and CDR2 SYDVKM. The CDR3 has 12 residues. The CDR3, as DNA: TGTGCCAGCAGTTTACGGGGACTAGCGGGGCACTTC. This sequence encodes CASSLRGLAGHF.

This clone was observed a few times. The V gene is TRBV4-1, the J gene TRBJ1-5; tentative D call: TRBD1 (5 bases). The CDR3 has 14 amino acids. Germline values: CDR1 MGHRA, CDR2 YSYEKL. Trimming took 1 base from V and 7 from J, leaving 11 bases between them. For the CDR3, the DNA is TGCGCCAGCAGCCAAGCGGCAGGGCAACAGCCCCAGCATTTT. Amino acid sequence: CASSQAAGQQPQHF.

The chain uses TRBV6-5 and TRBJ1-1; weak D call: TRBD1 (5 bases). The CDR3 runs to 14 residues. Trimming took off 2 bases at V and 1 base at J, with 8 bases between the two ends. The V gene's germline CDR1 is MNHEY and CDR2 SVGAGI. CDR3 in amino acids: CASSYTGSNTEAFF. The CDR3 nucleotides read TGTGCCAGCAGTTACACAGGATCGAACACTGAAGCTTTCTTT.

The rearrangement joins TRBV6-1 to TRBJ2-2; 8 positions agree with TRBD1. This CDR3 is built from 15 residues. V lost 3 bases and J lost 5; bases outside the gene matches: 5. Germline V gene lookup returns CDR1 MNHNS and CDR2 SASEGT. The CDR3 DNA is TGTGCCAGCAGTGATGCAGGGGGCGCGACCGGGGAGCTGTTTTTT. Its protein is CASSDAGGATGELFF.

The chain links TRBV9 to TRBJ1-1, with TRBD1 identical over 7 bases. The CDR3 is made up of 14 amino acids. Per germline, CDR1 SGDLS and CDR2 YYNGEE. Trimming removed 3 bases from V and 5 bases from J; junction bases left unmatched: 7. The CDR3 loop reads CASSEQDRRTEAFF. The CDR3 DNA reads as TGTGCCAGCAGCGAGCAGGACAGGCGGACTGAAGCTTTCTTT. Full variable domain (rest looked up from reference TRBV9 and TRBJ1-1): DSGVTQTPKHLITATGQRVTLRCSPRSGDLSVYWYQQSLDQGLQFLIQYYNGEERAKGNILERFSAQQFPDLHSELNLSSLELGDSALYFCASSEQDRRTEAFFGQGTRLTVV.

The chain employs TRBV7-6 and TRBJ2-1; TRBD2 is a possible D gene (6 bases). The germline V gene has CDR1 SGHVS and CDR2 FNYEAQ. V lost 5 bases and J lost 0, with 20 bases in between. This CDR3 is built from 18 residues. The DNA of the CDR3 is TGTGCCAGCAGCCCAGGAGCCTCTAGCGCGAGCTCCTACAATGAGCAGTTCTTC. This encodes CASSPGASSASSYNEQFF.

This clone was counted only a few times. This rearrangement joins TRBV6-6 to TRBJ1-2, with unresolved D. V was cut by 0 bases and J by 1 base, with 6 bases left in between. This CDR3 has 14 amino acids. Germline-derived CDR1 and CDR2 are MNHNY and SVGAGI (reference sequence). Here the CDR3 DNA reads TGTGCCAGCAGTTACTCCGACAATAACTATGGCTACACCTTC. Protein sequence: CASSYSDNNYGYTF.

The chain combines TRBV27 with TRBJ1-2; 7 bases are shared with TRBD1. This CDR3 contains 14 residues. Per the germline V gene, CDR1 is MNHEY and CDR2 is SMNVEV (reference sequence). V lost 1 base and J lost 2; bases outside the gene matches: 1. The CDR3 DNA reads as TGTGCCAGCAGTTTATGGGGACAGAACTATGGCTACACCTTC. Protein product: CASSLWGQNYGYTF.

The chain carries TRBV10-1 and TRBJ2-2; the D is unclear. Germline CDR1 is WNHNN and CDR2 is SYGVQD (reference sequence). The CDR3 has 12 amino acids. Trimming shortened V by 10 bases and J by 0 bases, and 6 bases separated the two germline ends. DNA of the CDR3: TGCGCCATCCAGGCGAACACCGGGGAGCTGTTTTTT. Its protein is CAIQANTGELFF.

This clone showed up many times. The CDR3 protein is CASSQTPTGLSYTF. CDR3 bases: TGTGCCAGCAGCCAAACCCCGACAGGGTTGAGCTACACCTTC. The chain recombines TRBV3-1 (or the pseudogene TRBV3-2) with TRBJ1-2; 7 bases line up with TRBD1. Trimming removed 2 bases from V and 9 bases from J; junction bases left unmatched: 9. The germline CDR1 and CDR2 sequences are LGHDT and YNNKEL (reference sequence). The CDR3 is 14 residues long.

The chain uses TRBV30 and TRBJ1-2; TRBD1 agrees at 9 bases. The trim removed 0 bases at V and 4 bases at J, leaving 6 bases unmatched. CDR1 and CDR2 from the germline V gene are GTSNPN and SVGIG (reference sequence). This CDR3 comprises 15 residues. CDR3 protein: CAWSVLAQGAYGYTF. CDR3 DNA: TGTGCCTGGAGTGTACTCGCACAGGGGGCCTATGGCTACACCTTC.

The gene calls are TRBV11-3 and TRBJ2-1, with 8 bases fitting TRBD2. This CDR3 region has 17 residues. V lost 5 bases to trimming and J lost 4 bases; unmatched junction nucleotides: 13. Germline loops: CDR1 SGHNT, CDR2 YENEEA. The CDR3 here is CASSPYTSGRYYNEQFF. The DNA of the CDR3 is TGTGCCAGCAGCCCGTACACCAGCGGGAGATATTACAATGAGCAGTTCTTC.

This chain connects TRBV28 to TRBJ2-3; D is perhaps TRBD2 (5 bases). CDR1 MDHEN and CDR2 SYDVKM come from the germline V gene. This CDR3 has 16 residues. V shed 2 bases and J shed 3 bases, with 15 bases lying between them. CDR3 sequence reads: CASSLTGFGATDTQYF. In nucleotides, the CDR3 is TGTGCCAGCAGTTTAACGGGGTTTGGTGCGACAGATACGCAGTATTTT.

The chain employs TRBV7-7 and TRBJ2-1; 7 bases match TRBD1. The CDR3 runs to 13 residues. The germline gives CDR1 SSHAT, CDR2 FNYEAQ (reference sequence). V lost 5 bases to trimming and J lost 11 bases; unmatched junction nucleotides: 9. CDR3 coding DNA: TGTGCCAGCAGCGTAAGCCAGGGGGTCCAGCAGTTCTTC. Protein: CASSVSQGVQQFF.

J is TRBJ2-7 and V is TRBV11-3, with TRBD2 matching 12 bases. With V trimmed by 5 bases and J by 8 bases, 10 bases remained unmatched. Germline CDR1 is SGHNT and CDR2 is YENEEA. The CDR3 runs 15 residues. The CDR3 DNA sequence: TGTGCCAGCAGCCTAGCGACTAGCGGGAGTGGCAAGCAGTACTTC. Residues: CASSLATSGSGKQYF.

The chain combines TRBV2 with TRBJ2-1; 9 bases agree with TRBD2. V dropped 7 bases and J dropped 7; count of bases not matched to a gene: 8. This CDR3 is 14 amino acids long. CDR1 and CDR2 (germline): SNHLY, FYNNEI. CDR3 residues: CASNSGSIWNEQFF. The CDR3, as DNA: TGTGCCAGCAATAGCGGGAGCATTTGGAATGAGCAGTTCTTC.

This chain joins TRBV19 and TRBJ1-5; 7 nucleotides agree with TRBD1. V lost 1 base, J lost 1 base, and 7 bases stayed unmatched. This CDR3 region has 17 residues. CDR1 is LNHDA and CDR2 is SQIVND in the germline V gene (reference sequence). The CDR3 DNA follows: TGTGCCAGTAGTATAGGTTGGGCCAGGGGGAGCAATCAGCCCCAGCATTTT. It is translated as CASSIGWARGSNQPQHF. Filled out from reference TRBV19 and TRBJ1-5, the complete variable domain reads DGGITQSPKYLFRKEGQNVTLSCEQNLNHDAMYWYRQDPGQGLRLIYYSQIVNDFQKGDIAEGYSVSREKKESFPLTVTSAQKNPTAFYLCASSIGWARGSNQPQHFGDGTRLSIL.

The rearrangement links TRBV5-1 to TRBJ2-7; TRBD1 agrees at 11 bases. The CDR3 totals 16 residues. Germline loops: CDR1 SGHRS, CDR2 YFSETQ. The trim removed 4 bases at V and 5 bases at J, leaving 11 bases unmatched. The CDR3, as DNA: TGCGCCAGCAGCACCCAGCCGGGACAGGGGGGAAACGAGCAGTACTTC. This translates into CASSTQPGQGGNEQYF.

The chain couples TRBV6-2 or TRBV6-3 to TRBJ1-5, with 7 bases lining up with TRBD1. CDR1 is MNHEY, CDR2 SVGEGT, per germline. The CDR3 is 17 residues long. V shed 0 bases and J 7 bases; nucleotides not matched to a gene: 12. The chain's CDR3 is CASSYSTGKDALQPQHF. In nucleotides, the CDR3 is TGTGCCAGCAGTTACTCGACAGGGAAGGATGCGCTCCAGCCCCAGCATTTT.

V is TRBV6-5 and J is TRBJ1-6; 8 positions match TRBD1. This CDR3 contains 14 residues. J was trimmed by 8 bases and V by 6 bases; bases with no gene match: 6. Germline CDR1 reads MNHEY; CDR2 reads SVGAGI. The CDR3 bases are TGTGCCAGCAGCGTCGGGACAGGTTATTCACCCCTCCACTTT. Its protein product is CASSVGTGYSPLHF.

A few counts support this clone. V usage is TRBV19 and J usage is TRBJ1-4; no firm D call. Germline V gene lookup returns CDR1 LNHDA and CDR2 SQIVND (reference sequence). V lost 5 bases and J 6 bases, leaving 10 bases between the germline ends. CDR3 length equals 13 residues. CDR3 coding DNA: TGTGCCAGTAGTTTGCGGAAATATGAAAAACTGTTTTTT. This encodes CASSLRKYEKLFF.

The chain recombines TRBV5-1 with TRBJ2-7; 10 bases are a match to TRBD2. The CDR3 totals 13 residues. Germline CDR1 reads SGHRS; CDR2 reads YFSETQ. Unmatched junction bases numbered 6, after V lost 7 bases and J lost 5 bases. As DNA, the CDR3 is TGCGCCAGCGCTAGCGGGAGCATCCACGAGCAGTACTTC. It yields the protein CASASGSIHEQYF.